This entry describes one T cell receptor (beta chain). No antigen is known for it. No much larger clonotype is one base removed from it; base qualities were not supplied. The CDR3, from cysteine to phenylalanine, totals 17 residues. The DNA shown is the 51-base CDR3, in frame from base 1. From a lookup of the germline V gene (reference sequence), CDR1 and CDR2 are MNHEY and SMNVEV. At the junction V is shortened by 5 bases and J by 5 bases; bases outside the gene matches: 17. The data derive from a study of blood T cell repertoires in COVID-19 (TCRdb year 2020). About the full investigation: The collaborator samples originated in the United States, Italy and Spain and spanned the acute and convalescent phases of COVID-19. The prospective study material was composed of cDNA or gDNA derived from T cells, B-cell-depleted T cells, or PBMCs. Deeply sampled blood TCRbeta repertoires from subjects exposed to, actively infected with, or recovered from COVID-19 were included in the dataset. The repertoires were released in a freely available public database meant as a resource for research on the immune response to SARS-CoV-2. The samples were drawn from the first 160 participants of the ongoing ImmuneRACE study and from more than 1,000 subjects provided by 6 global collaborators. A de-identified subject ID, COVID-19 status, age in years and sex were almost always included in the sample metadata. Where available, HLA class I and class II types were obtained from metadata supplied by the sample provider rather than from assay-based typing. Overall study results and their limits: How much clinical and demographic metadata was included differed by source and by participant, and the metadata was provided uncurated.

Participants in the prospective study were enrolled through a virtual design, were aged roughly 18 to 90 years, and lived in roughly 24 United States geographic areas. In the prospective study, participants were assigned to cohorts based on the clinical history participants reported in a screening survey and a study questionnaire. In the prospective study, mobile phlebotomists collected whole blood, serum and a nasopharyngeal or oropharyngeal swab from each participant. Over a roughly 2-month period, participants in the prospective study had the option of providing additional blood draws and questionnaires. Blood samples from the prospective study were shipped frozen or at room temperature prior to DNA extraction. TCRbeta CDR3 regions were amplified from genomic DNA by means of the immunoSEQ Assay, a bias-controlled multiplex PCR. The study's own analysis went as follows. Within the assay, amplification of reference gene primers was used to estimate how many nucleated cells each sample contained. To quantify the absolute abundance of each unique TCRbeta CDR3 rearrangement, sequence reads were collapsed and filtered. For each sample, productive Simpson clonality was calculated as the square root of Simpson's diversity index over productive rearrangements. Held by TCRdb, this immuneACCESS table contains in-frame sequences only and omits some clones. Under half of the omission traces to an unresolved V gene where checked; the cause of the rest is unknown. Clonal size and the V and J genes are those of that table, whereas D and trimming came from the DNA. This sample comprises about 300,000 clones, around 89% of them detected only once. About 4.5% of the sample is taken by the ten largest.

This sequence uses TRBV27 and TRBJ1-2; 7 nucleotides in the junction match TRBD1. The sample taken for sequencing was PBMCs or T cells enriched from blood (not recorded which). The source is a young woman with acute COVID-19. In nucleotide form, the sequence is TGTGCCAGCAGTCCCGGACAGGTCGCCATTAGGTGGTATGGCTACACCTTC. This translates into CASSPGQVAIRWYGYTF.